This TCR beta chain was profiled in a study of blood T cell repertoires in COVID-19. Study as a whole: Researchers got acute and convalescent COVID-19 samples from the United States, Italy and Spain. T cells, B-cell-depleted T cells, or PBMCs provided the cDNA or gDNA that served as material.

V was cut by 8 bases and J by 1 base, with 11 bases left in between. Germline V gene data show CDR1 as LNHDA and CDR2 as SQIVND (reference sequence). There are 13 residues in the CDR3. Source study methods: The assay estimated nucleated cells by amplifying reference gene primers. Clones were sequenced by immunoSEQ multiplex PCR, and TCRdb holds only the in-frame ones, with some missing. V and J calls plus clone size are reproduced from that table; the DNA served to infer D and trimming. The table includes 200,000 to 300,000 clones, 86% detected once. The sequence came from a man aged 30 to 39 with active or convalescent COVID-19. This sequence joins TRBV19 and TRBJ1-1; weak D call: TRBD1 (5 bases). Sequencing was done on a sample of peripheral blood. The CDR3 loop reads CASWVGGNTEAFF. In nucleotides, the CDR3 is TGTGCCAGTTGGGTGGGGGGGAACACTGAAGCTTTCTTT.